The subject of this entry is one T cell receptor (beta chain). A junction end diverges from the germline sequence, so it may reflect a read error. Synthesis of TCR beta cDNA was carried out from about 500 ng total RNA with a constant-region primer. Three-round nested multiplex PCR performed with slightly modified ARM-PCR produced the TCR beta libraries. Each of the first two PCR rounds ran roughly 10 cycles with TRBV1-TRBV30 forward and C-beta reverse primers. Via MiXCR, TCRdb re-called the multiplex PCR reads, giving one row per CDR3 protein. The sample lists about 54,000 distinct CDR3 sequences; around three quarters were seen once. Unsorted bulk tissue (roughly 20-34 mg) underwent RNA and DNA co-extraction. Patients underwent surgical resection for primary liver carcinoma. This sample is part of a study of tumor-infiltrating lymphocytes in primary liver carcinoma. CDR1 MNHNS and CDR2 SASEGT come from the germline V gene. This CDR3 has 16 residues.

The chain carries TRBV6-1 and TRBJ2-6; tentative D call: TRBD1 (6 bases). Sequencing used liver tumor tissue from sampling region 2. Sample subset: tumor region T2, inferior pole. The clonotype originates from a man aged 40-50 years with primary liver carcinoma and hepatitis B virus infection. Here the CDR3 reads CASTRTADSGANVLAF. CDR3 sequence (DNA): TGTGCCAGTACCAGGACAGCTGACTCTGGGGCCAACGTCCTGGCTTTC.